This record looks at one T cell receptor beta chain sequence and its context. TCRdb fed the 5' RACE reads into MiXCR, producing one record per CDR3 protein. The table has around 43,000 distinct CDR3 sequences, 18% seen once; the top ten hold under 3.5%. The CDR3 consists of 13 residues. With 8 bases removed from V and 2 bases from J, the gap between germline ends came to 13 bases. Germline V CDR1 and CDR2: SEHNR, FQNEAQ (reference sequence). Sequencing was carried out using naive CD4+ T cells sorted from a lymph node. Subset specified: naive CD4+ T cells, CD4+CD45RA+CD25-. The TCR was taken from a female donor with breast cancer. This rearrangement joins TRBV7-9 to TRBJ2-7, with D possibly TRBD2 on 6 matching bases. This CDR3 is CASRKGEAYEQYF. The CDR3 bases are TGTGCCAGCCGTAAAGGGGAGGCCTACGAGCAGTACTTC.